This TCR beta chain was found in a study of cytomegalovirus exposure and HLA in healthy donors. Germline V gives CDR1 SGHNT, CDR2 YYREEE (reference sequence). With V trimmed by 3 bases and J by 2 bases, 9 bases remained unmatched. The CDR3 has 16 amino acids. The PCR made use of 60 Vbeta and 13 Jbeta primers. Produced via immunoSEQ multiplex PCR; TCRdb's table is partial and in-frame only. The table includes 170,000 or so clones, 80% detected once. Turning to this clone: Its target is not known.

The study's findings and limits: Researchers reported in a later analysis that a missense DCLRE1C variant was tied to TCR beta V- and J-gene trimming. There were about 160 TCR beta chains listed as cytomegalovirus-associated.

The chain employs TRBV5-4 and TRBJ2-3, with 7 bases aligning to TRBD1. Sequencing was done on a sample of PBMCs. This receptor was taken from a middle-aged man in good health and CMV-seronegative. The CDR3 sequence is CASSYSRGSSTDTQYF. The CDR3 DNA reads TGTGCCAGCAGCTACTCCAGGGGGAGTTCCACAGATACGCAGTATTTT. Combining the CDR3 with reference TRBV5-4 and TRBJ2-3 gives the whole variable domain ETGVTQSPTHLIKTRGQQVTLRCSSQSGHNTVSWYQQALGQGPQFIFQYYREEENGRGNFPPRFSGLQFPNYSSELNVNALELDDSALYLCASSYSRGSSTDTQYFGPGTRLTVL.